The clone carrying this TCR beta chain was detected only a few times. Its antigen is unidentified. The authors ran a second PCR of roughly 6 to 12 cycles using a sample-barcoded 5' primer and a J-beta primer mix. MiXCR, run by TCRdb on the 5' RACE reads, gives a single entry per CDR3 protein. The data contain approximately 1,700,000 distinct CDR3 sequences, roughly 43% of them singletons. The source of the sample is a study of blood T cells in healthy people across ages. Study-wide findings and caveats: Researchers judged that diversity estimates from one million T cells fell short of true values. Strong correlation was found linking TCR beta diversity to naive T cell percentage.

Caucasian, healthy and from Russia, the donors were aged between about 6 and 90. The V gene end was trimmed by 5 bases and the J gene end by 8 bases; junction bases not matched to a gene: 6. CDR3 length: 15 residues. Input material: blood. This chain joins TRBV12-3 or TRBV12-4 and TRBJ1-6, with 10 nucleotides matching TRBD1. The TCR was taken from a human donor in good health. Here the CDR3 reads CASSPSTGGDSPLHF. The CDR3 nucleotides are TGTGCCAGCAGTCCGTCGACAGGGGGCGATTCACCCCTCCACTTT.